Below are 29 T cell receptor beta chains sequenced from a single sample in a study of CD8+ T cells in alopecia areata. It was cDNA, reverse transcribed from extracted RNA, that served as the sequencing template. Sequencing used immunoSEQ multiplex PCR; TCRdb keeps in-frame clones, though not all of them. The sample carries about 110,000 clones, 45% to 60% recorded once. Sequencing input: NKG2D-low CD8+ T cells sorted from blood. The receptors stem from a human donor with alopecia areata.

The sample holds a few counts of this clone. The rearrangement uses TRBV7-9 and TRBJ2-1, with D unresolved. The CDR3 has 12 residues. The germline V gene encodes CDR1 SEHNR and CDR2 FQNEAQ (reference sequence). V lost 1 base and J 7 bases, leaving 5 bases between the germline ends. The CDR3 spells CASSLEWNEQFF. The CDR3 nucleotides read TGTGCCAGCAGCTTAGAGTGGAATGAGCAGTTCTTC.

V usage is TRBV6-1 and J usage is TRBJ2-3, with D uncertain. V was clipped by 2 bases and J by 4 bases, with 10 bases between them. Germline CDR1 MNHNS, CDR2 SASEGT. This CDR3 has 14 residues. The CDR3 DNA reads as TGTGCCAGCAGTGAATGGGTACCACCAGATACGCAGTATTTT. As protein: CASSEWVPPDTQYF.

The chain has TRBV7-6 and TRBJ2-1, with no clear D. CDR3 length: 14 amino acids. Germline lookup yields CDR1 SGHVS and CDR2 FNYEAQ. The V and J ends lost 6 bases and 3 bases respectively, with 12 bases between them. The CDR3 DNA is TGTGCCAGCAGTCATGGAGACGGCTACAATGAGCAGTTCTTC. It yields the protein CASSHGDGYNEQFF.

This clone has only a few counts. The chain employs TRBV4-1 and TRBJ2-5; D perhaps matches TRBD2 (6 bases). The CDR3 contains 16 residues. In germline, CDR1 is MGHRA, CDR2 YSYEKL. V shed 0 bases and J shed 5 bases, with 16 bases lying between them. The CDR3 region is CASSQDSCGTLETQYF. The CDR3 DNA follows: TGCGCCAGCAGCCAAGATAGTTGCGGGACTCTGGAGACCCAGTACTTC.

The chain joins TRBV7-9 to TRBJ2-1, with D maybe TRBD2 (6 bases). Germline V lookup: CDR1 SEHNR, CDR2 FQNEAQ (reference sequence). The CDR3 contains 14 residues. Trimming removed 5 bases from V and 8 bases from J, with 16 bases in between. The CDR3 sequence: CASSPFGGRYEQFF. The CDR3 bases are TGTGCCAGCAGCCCATTTGGAGGGAGATATGAGCAGTTCTTC.

The chain employs TRBV5-1 and TRBJ2-3; D perhaps matches TRBD2 (5 bases). The V gene's germline CDR1 is SGHRS and CDR2 YFSETQ. The CDR3 is 15 amino acids. Between the trimmed V and J ends, which lost 1 base and 4 bases, there was a span of 13 bases. The CDR3, as DNA: TGCGCCAGCAGCTTGTCGAGGGCGTCCGCAGATACGCAGTATTTT. Its protein product is CASSLSRASADTQYF.

This clone turned up a few times. The chain is built from TRBV6-5 and TRBJ2-5; TRBD1 is a possible D gene (6 bases). CDR3 length: 15 amino acids. Germline CDR1 reads MNHEY; CDR2 reads SVGAGI. V lost 0 bases, J lost 2 bases, and 10 bases lay in between. As DNA, the CDR3 is TGTGCCAGCAGTTACTCCGAAGGACAGCAAGAGACCCAGTACTTC. Its translation is CASSYSEGQQETQYF.

This clone has just a few counts. The chain employs TRBV19 and TRBJ2-7, with a tentative D call TRBD2 (6 bases). The CDR3 runs to 15 residues. Germline CDR1 reads LNHDA; CDR2 reads SQIVND (reference sequence). Trimming took off 4 bases at V and 3 bases at J, with 16 bases between the two ends. Here the CDR3 reads CASSTAGDSYYEQYF. The CDR3, as DNA: TGTGCCAGTAGTACCGCCGGGGACTCCTACTACGAGCAGTACTTC.

V is TRBV6-5 and J is TRBJ2-1; 11 nucleotides match TRBD2. V shed 4 bases, J shed 9 bases, and the junction held 8 bases outside the gene matches. Per germline, CDR1 MNHEY and CDR2 SVGAGI. This CDR3 region has 15 residues. The CDR3 spells CASSSGLAGTPEQFF. The CDR3 DNA sequence: TGTGCCAGCAGTTCTGGACTAGCGGGTACCCCTGAGCAGTTCTTC.

The rearrangement links TRBV28 to TRBJ2-7, with 7 bases lining up with TRBD1. CDR1 and CDR2 from the germline V gene are MDHEN and SYDVKM. Trimming removed 6 bases from V and 0 bases from J; junction bases left unmatched: 5. The CDR3 is 14 amino acids. Here the CDR3 DNA reads TGTGCCAGCAGAAGACAGGGCCTCTCCTACGAGCAGTACTTC. Translating gives CASRRQGLSYEQYF.

A word on this clone: With a much larger clone just one base away, this may be a read error. The chain combines TRBV11-2 with TRBJ1-1; D remains unclear. The germline V gene encodes CDR1 SGHAT and CDR2 FQNNGV. The CDR3 length is 14 residues. The CDR3: CASSQVSISTEAFF. DNA for the CDR3: TGCGCCAGCAGCCAAGTGTCTATCTCTACTGAAGCTTTCTTT.

The CDR3 bases are TGTGCCAGCAGTTCCCGTCGTTCCCTGACAGGGGCGGGTCAGCCCCAGCATTTT. This encodes CASSSRRSLTGAGQPQHF. V usage is TRBV27 and J usage is TRBJ1-5, with 8 bases that match TRBD1. Germline CDR1 is MNHEY and CDR2 is SMNVEV (reference sequence). Trimming removed 4 bases from V and 6 bases from J; junction bases left unmatched: 17. The CDR3 sequence is 18 residues long.

V usage is TRBV29-1 and J usage is TRBJ2-1; D perhaps matches TRBD2 (7 bases). With 5 bases removed from V and 9 bases from J, the gap between germline ends came to 20 bases. In germline, CDR1 is SQVTM, CDR2 ANQGSEA. This CDR3 comprises 14 residues. The CDR3 is CSVISFGGGGEQFF. CDR3 DNA: TGCAGCGTTATTTCGTTTGGGGGAGGGGGTGAGCAGTTCTTC.

This rearrangement joins TRBV29-1 to TRBJ2-4; 9 bases map to TRBD1. Germline assignment: CDR1 SQVTM and CDR2 ANQGSEA. The CDR3 length is 15 residues. The trim removed 3 bases at V and 0 bases at J, leaving 3 bases unmatched. Here the CDR3 reads CSVDAQGAAKNIQYF. The CDR3 nucleotides read TGCAGCGTTGATGCACAGGGGGCAGCCAAAAACATTCAGTACTTC.

CDR3 sequence reads: CASRIHRVQPQHF. The CDR3 DNA follows: TGTGCCAGCAGAATTCACAGGGTGCAGCCCCAGCATTTT. The J gene is TRBJ1-5, the V gene TRBV5-6; D may be TRBD1 (6 bases). Trimming left V 5 bases short and J 7 bases short, with 13 bases between. This CDR3 has 13 amino acids. Germline values: CDR1 SGHDT, CDR2 YYEEEE.

Concerning this clone itself: The sample holds other DNA sequences that translate to the same CDR3. The V gene is TRBV5-1, the J gene TRBJ2-7; TRBD1 agrees at 10 bases. CDR1 and CDR2 (germline): SGHRS, YFSETQ. The V segment lost 0 bases and the J segment 6 bases; nucleotides outside the gene matches: 12. The length of the CDR3 is 17 residues. The CDR3 DNA reads as TGCGCCAGCAGCTTGGCGGAACCGGGACAGGGGTACCTCGAGCAGTACTTC. It translates to CASSLAEPGQGYLEQYF.

This clone was recorded a few times. This chain uses TRBV10-3 with TRBJ1-2; unclear D gene. Trimming shortened V by 7 bases and J by 3 bases, and 15 bases separated the two germline ends. The CDR3 spans 14 residues. CDR1 ENHRY and CDR2 SYGVKD come from the germline V gene. Here the CDR3 reads CAITEDENHYGYTF. The CDR3 bases are TGTGCCATCACTGAAGACGAGAATCACTATGGCTACACCTTC.

The chain joins TRBV25-1 to TRBJ2-7; D is perhaps TRBD1 or TRBD2 (7 bases each). The CDR3 extends over 15 amino acids. Germline V gene sequence: CDR1 MGHDK, CDR2 SYGVNS. V dropped 1 base and J dropped 4 bases, with 14 bases sitting between them. CDR3 bases: TGTGCCAGCAGTGAATGGGGAGGGGGCCTATACGAGCAGTACTTC. As protein: CASSEWGGGLYEQYF.

This chain uses TRBV29-1 with TRBJ1-4; 7 bases are a match to TRBD1. The CDR3 loop spans 14 amino acids. V trimming: 3 bases; J trimming: 2 bases; junction bases outside the gene matches: 3. Germline V gene lookup returns CDR1 SQVTM and CDR2 ANQGSEA. This chain's CDR3 is CSVEPTGTNEKLFF. CDR3 DNA: TGCAGCGTTGAGCCGACAGGGACTAATGAAAAACTGTTTTTT.

This clone was seen more than once but under ten times. The V gene is TRBV4-1, the J gene TRBJ2-4; D gene ambiguous. The ends were cut back, 3 bases at V and 6 bases at J, with 15 bases in the middle. The length of the CDR3 is 15 residues. The germline gives CDR1 MGHRA, CDR2 YSYEKL. The CDR3 protein is CASSHRVRSGNIQYF. CDR3 nucleotides: TGCGCCAGCAGCCATCGGGTCCGGTCGGGAAACATTCAGTACTTC.

The chain's CDR3 is CASSLSMNTEAFF. In DNA form, the CDR3 reads TGTGCCAGCAGTTTATCTATGAACACTGAAGCTTTCTTT. The gene calls are TRBV27 and TRBJ1-1; D remains ambiguous. Germline lookup yields CDR1 MNHEY and CDR2 SMNVEV (reference sequence). V dropped 0 bases and J dropped 0 bases, with 2 bases sitting between them. The CDR3 sequence is 13 residues long.

This chain uses TRBV6-5 with TRBJ2-1; TRBD1 aligns across 7 bases. Germline CDR1 and CDR2: MNHEY and SVGAGI. This CDR3 comprises 13 residues. J was trimmed by 4 bases and V by 8 bases; bases with no gene match: 5. The CDR3 nucleotides are TGTGCCAGCGGGACAGCAGTTTACAATGAGCAGTTCTTC. Its translation is CASGTAVYNEQFF.

This clone was recorded once. The chain is built from TRBV14 and TRBJ2-3, with 7 bases lining up with TRBD1. Losses at the gene ends were 1 base for V and 2 bases for J; bases not matched to a gene: 6. Germline V gives CDR1 SGHDN, CDR2 FVKESK. The CDR3 is 16 amino acids. The CDR3 DNA reads TGTGCCAGCAGCCAAGCGTGGGACAGTAACACAGATACGCAGTATTTT. Its translation is CASSQAWDSNTDTQYF. Looking up the rest from reference TRBV14 and TRBJ2-3 gives the full variable domain: EAGVTQFPSHSVIEKGQTVTLRCDPISGHDNLYWYRRVMGKEIKFLLHFVKESKQDESGMPNNRFLAERTGGTYSTLKVQPAELEDSGVYFCASSQAWDSNTDTQYFGPGTRLTVL.

The chain couples TRBV19 to TRBJ1-1, with D possibly being TRBD1 (5 bases). The length of the CDR3 is 10 residues. The ends were cut back, 11 bases at V and 11 bases at J, with 15 bases in the middle. Germline V lookup: CDR1 LNHDA, CDR2 SQIVND (reference sequence). The CDR3 loop reads CAAGAHEAFF. The CDR3 nucleotides are TGTGCCGCTGGGGCCCATGAGGCTTTCTTT.

The V gene is TRBV10-1, the J gene TRBJ2-3, with D tentatively TRBD2 (6 bases). Germline CDR1 WNHNN, CDR2 SYGVQD (reference sequence). V lost 2 bases and J lost 1, with 10 bases in between. This CDR3 spans 15 amino acids. The CDR3 bases are TGCGCCAGCAGTGAGACCGGGGGAGGCACAGATACGCAGTATTTT. It codes for CASSETGGGTDTQYF.

This clone was counted a single time. V usage is TRBV7-7 and J usage is TRBJ2-2; no clear D gene. From germline, CDR1 is SSHAT and CDR2 FNYEAQ (reference sequence). CDR3 length: 11 amino acids. The CDR3 nucleotides read TGTGCTATGCATGTGCGGGGGGAGCTGTTTTTT. Translated: CAMHVRGELFF.

J is TRBJ1-2 and V is TRBV13, with 7 bases matching TRBD1. CDR3 length equals 16 residues. V shed 5 bases and J 0 bases; nucleotides not matched to a gene: 9. The germline gives CDR1 PRHDT, CDR2 FYEKMQ (reference sequence). CDR3 in amino acids: CASSPQTGRANYGYTF. Written as DNA, the CDR3 is TGTGCCAGCAGCCCGCAGACAGGGCGGGCTAACTATGGCTACACCTTC.

This clone was seen only a few times. This rearrangement joins TRBV28 to TRBJ1-2, with 9 positions matching TRBD1. The CDR3 runs to 14 residues. Germline loops: CDR1 MDHEN, CDR2 SYDVKM. The V gene end was trimmed by 7 bases and the J gene end by 6 bases; junction bases not matched to a gene: 9. The CDR3: CASNSQGAGDGYTF. In DNA, the CDR3 is TGTGCCAGCAATTCACAGGGGGCCGGAGATGGCTACACCTTC.

CDR3 amino acids: CASSFQTGLMNTEAFF. DNA for the CDR3: TGTGCCAGCAGTTTCCAGACAGGGTTGATGAACACTGAAGCTTTCTTT. This sequence joins TRBV27 and TRBJ1-1; the match to TRBD1 covers 7 bases. The ends lost 3 bases at V and 0 bases at J; junction bases unmatched: 7. CDR1 and CDR2 (germline): MNHEY, SMNVEV (reference sequence). This CDR3 region has 16 residues.